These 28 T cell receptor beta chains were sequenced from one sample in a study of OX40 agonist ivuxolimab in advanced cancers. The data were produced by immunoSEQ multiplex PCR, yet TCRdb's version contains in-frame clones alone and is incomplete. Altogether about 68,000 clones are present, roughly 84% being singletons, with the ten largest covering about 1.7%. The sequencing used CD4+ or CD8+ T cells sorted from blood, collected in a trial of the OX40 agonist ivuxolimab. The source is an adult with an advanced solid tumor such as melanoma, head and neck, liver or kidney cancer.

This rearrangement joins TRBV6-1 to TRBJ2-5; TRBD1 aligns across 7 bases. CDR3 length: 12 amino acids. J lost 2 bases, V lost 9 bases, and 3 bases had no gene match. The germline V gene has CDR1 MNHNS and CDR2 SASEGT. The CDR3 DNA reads TGTGCCAGTAGCAGGGGGCAAGAGACCCAGTACTTC. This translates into CASSRGQETQYF.

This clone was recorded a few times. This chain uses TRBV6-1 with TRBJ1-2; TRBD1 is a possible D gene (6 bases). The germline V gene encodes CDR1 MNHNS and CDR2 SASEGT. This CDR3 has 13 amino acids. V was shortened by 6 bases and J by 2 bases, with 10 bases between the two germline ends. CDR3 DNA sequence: TGTGCCAGCAGGGTAGACAGGAACTATGGCTACACCTTC. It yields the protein CASRVDRNYGYTF.

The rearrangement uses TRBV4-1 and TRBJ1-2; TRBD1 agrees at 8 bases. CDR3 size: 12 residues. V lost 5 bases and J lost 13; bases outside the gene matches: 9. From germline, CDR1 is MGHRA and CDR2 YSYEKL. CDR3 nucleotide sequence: TGCGCCAGCAGCTCCGACAGGGGTTCAGGCACCTTC. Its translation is CASSSDRGSGTF.

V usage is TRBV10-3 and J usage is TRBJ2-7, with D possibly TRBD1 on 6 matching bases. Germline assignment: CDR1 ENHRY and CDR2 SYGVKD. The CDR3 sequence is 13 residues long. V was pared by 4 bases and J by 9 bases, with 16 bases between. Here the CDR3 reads CAISVSGQLGQYF. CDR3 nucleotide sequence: TGTGCCATCAGTGTGTCCGGACAGCTGGGGCAGTACTTC.

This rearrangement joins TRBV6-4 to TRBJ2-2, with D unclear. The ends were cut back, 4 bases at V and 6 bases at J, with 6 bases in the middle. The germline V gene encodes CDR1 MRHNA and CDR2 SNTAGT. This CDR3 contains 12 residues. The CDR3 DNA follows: TGTGCCAGCAGTGTCTCCTCCGGGGAGCTGTTTTTT. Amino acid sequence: CASSVSSGELFF.

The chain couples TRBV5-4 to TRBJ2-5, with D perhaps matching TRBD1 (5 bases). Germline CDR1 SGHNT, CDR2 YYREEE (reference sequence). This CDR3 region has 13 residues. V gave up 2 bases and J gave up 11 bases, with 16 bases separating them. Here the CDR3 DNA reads TGTGCCAGCAGCTTACAGGCCTCTCGTGAGCAGTACTTC. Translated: CASSLQASREQYF.

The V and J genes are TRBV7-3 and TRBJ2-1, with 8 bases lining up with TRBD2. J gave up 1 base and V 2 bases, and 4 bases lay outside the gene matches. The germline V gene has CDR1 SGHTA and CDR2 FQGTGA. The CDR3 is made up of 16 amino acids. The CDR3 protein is CASSLFSGRSYNEQFF. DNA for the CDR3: TGTGCCAGCAGCTTATTCAGCGGGAGATCCTACAATGAGCAGTTCTTC.

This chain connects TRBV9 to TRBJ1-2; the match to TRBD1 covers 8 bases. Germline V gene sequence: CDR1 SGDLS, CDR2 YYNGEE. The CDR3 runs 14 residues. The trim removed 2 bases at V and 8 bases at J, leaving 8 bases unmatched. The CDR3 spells CASSVRTGQGGYTF. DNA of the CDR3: TGTGCCAGCAGCGTTCGGACAGGGCAAGGGGGCTACACCTTC.

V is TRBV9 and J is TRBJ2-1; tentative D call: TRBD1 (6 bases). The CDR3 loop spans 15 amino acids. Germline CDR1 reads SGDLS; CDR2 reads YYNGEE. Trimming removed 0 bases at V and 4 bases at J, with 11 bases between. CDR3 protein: CASSVVGQQYNEQFF. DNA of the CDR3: TGTGCCAGCAGCGTAGTTGGACAGCAATACAATGAGCAGTTCTTC.

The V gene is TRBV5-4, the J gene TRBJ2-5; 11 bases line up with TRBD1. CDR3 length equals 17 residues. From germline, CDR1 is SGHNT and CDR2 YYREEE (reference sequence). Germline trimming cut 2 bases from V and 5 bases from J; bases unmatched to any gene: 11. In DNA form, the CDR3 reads TGTGCCAGCAGCTTACGAATCCGGACAGGGGGCTGGGAGACCCAGTACTTC. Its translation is CASSLRIRTGGWETQYF.

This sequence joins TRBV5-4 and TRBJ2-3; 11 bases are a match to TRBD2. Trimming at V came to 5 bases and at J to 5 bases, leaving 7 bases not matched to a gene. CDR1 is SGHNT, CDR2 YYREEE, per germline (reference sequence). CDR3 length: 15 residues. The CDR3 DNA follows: TGTGCCAGCAGTCCTAGCGGGAGGTTAAAAGATACGCAGTATTTT. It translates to CASSPSGRLKDTQYF.

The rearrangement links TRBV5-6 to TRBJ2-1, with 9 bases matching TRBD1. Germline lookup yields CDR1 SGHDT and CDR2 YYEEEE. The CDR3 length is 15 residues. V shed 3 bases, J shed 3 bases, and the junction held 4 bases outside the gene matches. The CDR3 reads CASSSGGQGYNEQFF. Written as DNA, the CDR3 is TGTGCCAGCAGCTCTGGGGGACAGGGCTACAATGAGCAGTTCTTC.

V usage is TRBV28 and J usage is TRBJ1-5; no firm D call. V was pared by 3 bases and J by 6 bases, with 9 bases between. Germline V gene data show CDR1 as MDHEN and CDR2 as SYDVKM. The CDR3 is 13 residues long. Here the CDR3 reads CASSLGPTQPQHF. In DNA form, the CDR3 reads TGTGCCAGCAGTTTGGGCCCTACTCAGCCCCAGCATTTT.

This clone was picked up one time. DNA of the CDR3: TGTGCCAGTAGTATGAGCAGGGAAGACACAGATACGCAGTATTTT. It yields the protein CASSMSREDTDTQYF. V and J are TRBV19 and TRBJ2-3, with a possible D match to TRBD1 (5 bases). Trimming left V 3 bases short and J 2 bases short, with 12 bases between. The germline V gene encodes CDR1 LNHDA and CDR2 SQIVND (reference sequence). The CDR3 extends over 15 amino acids.

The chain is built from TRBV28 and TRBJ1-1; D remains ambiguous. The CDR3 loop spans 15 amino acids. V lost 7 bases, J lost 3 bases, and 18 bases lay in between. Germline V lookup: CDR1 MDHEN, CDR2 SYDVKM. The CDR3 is CASTAHSDADTEAFF. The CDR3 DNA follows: TGTGCCAGCACAGCTCACTCTGACGCGGACACTGAAGCTTTCTTT.

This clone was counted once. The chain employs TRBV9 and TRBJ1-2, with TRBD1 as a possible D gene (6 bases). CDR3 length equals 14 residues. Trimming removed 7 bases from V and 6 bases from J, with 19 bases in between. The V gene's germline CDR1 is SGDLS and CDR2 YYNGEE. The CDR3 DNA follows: TGTGCCAGCTCCGGGACAAGGGTTCGGGATGGCTACACCTTC. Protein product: CASSGTRVRDGYTF.

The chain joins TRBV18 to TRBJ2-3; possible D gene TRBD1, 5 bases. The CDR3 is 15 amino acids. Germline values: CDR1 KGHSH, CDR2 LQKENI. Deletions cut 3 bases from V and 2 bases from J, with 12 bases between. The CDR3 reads CASSPLMDNTDTQYF. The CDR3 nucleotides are TGTGCCAGCTCACCCTTAATGGACAACACAGATACGCAGTATTTT. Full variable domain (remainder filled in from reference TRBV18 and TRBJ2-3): NAGVMQNPRHLVRRRGQEARLRCSPMKGHSHVYWYRQLPEEGLKFMVYLQKENIIDESGMPKERFSAEFPKEGPSILRIQQVVRGDSAAYFCASSPLMDNTDTQYFGPGTRLTVL.

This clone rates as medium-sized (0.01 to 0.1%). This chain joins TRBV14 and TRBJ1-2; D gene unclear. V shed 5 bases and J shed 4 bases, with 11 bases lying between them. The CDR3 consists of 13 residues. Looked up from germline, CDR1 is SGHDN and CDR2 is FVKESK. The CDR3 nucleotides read TGTGCCAGCAGCTTAGGGCGGGGCTATGGCTACACCTTC. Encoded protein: CASSLGRGYGYTF. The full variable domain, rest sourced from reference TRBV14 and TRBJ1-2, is EAGVTQFPSHSVIEKGQTVTLRCDPISGHDNLYWYRRVMGKEIKFLLHFVKESKQDESGMPNNRFLAERTGGTYSTLKVQPAELEDSGVYFCASSLGRGYGYTFGSGTRLTVV.

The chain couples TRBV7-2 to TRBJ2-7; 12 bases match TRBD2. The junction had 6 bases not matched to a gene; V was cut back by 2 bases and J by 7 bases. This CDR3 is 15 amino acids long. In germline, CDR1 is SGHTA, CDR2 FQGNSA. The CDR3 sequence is CASSLFGLAGWEQYF. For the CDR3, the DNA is TGTGCCAGCAGCTTATTTGGACTAGCGGGATGGGAGCAGTACTTC. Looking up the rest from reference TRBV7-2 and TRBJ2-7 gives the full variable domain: GAGVSQSPSNKVTEKGKDVELRCDPISGHTALYWYRQSLGQGLEFLIYFQGNSAPDKSGLPSDRFSAERTGGSVSTLTIQRTQQEDSAVYLCASSLFGLAGWEQYFGPGTRLTVT.

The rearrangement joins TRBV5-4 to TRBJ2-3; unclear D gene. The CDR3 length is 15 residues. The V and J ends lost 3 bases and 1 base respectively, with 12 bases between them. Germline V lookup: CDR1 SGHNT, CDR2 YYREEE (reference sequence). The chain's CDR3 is CASSSKRAGTDTQYF. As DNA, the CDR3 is TGTGCCAGCAGCTCAAAACGGGCTGGCACAGATACGCAGTATTTT.

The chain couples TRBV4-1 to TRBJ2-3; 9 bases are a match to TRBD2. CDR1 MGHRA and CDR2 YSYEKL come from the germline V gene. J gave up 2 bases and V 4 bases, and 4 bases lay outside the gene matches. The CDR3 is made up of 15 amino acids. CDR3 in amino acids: CASSPSGELTDTQYF. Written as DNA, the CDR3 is TGCGCCAGCAGCCCTAGCGGGGAACTCACAGATACGCAGTATTTT.

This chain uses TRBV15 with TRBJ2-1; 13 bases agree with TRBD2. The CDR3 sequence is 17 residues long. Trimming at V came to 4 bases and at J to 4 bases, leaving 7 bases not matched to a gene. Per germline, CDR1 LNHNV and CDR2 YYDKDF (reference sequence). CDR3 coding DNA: TGTGCCACCAGCATGAGGACTAGCGGGAGAAAGTACAATGAGCAGTTCTTC. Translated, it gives CATSMRTSGRKYNEQFF.

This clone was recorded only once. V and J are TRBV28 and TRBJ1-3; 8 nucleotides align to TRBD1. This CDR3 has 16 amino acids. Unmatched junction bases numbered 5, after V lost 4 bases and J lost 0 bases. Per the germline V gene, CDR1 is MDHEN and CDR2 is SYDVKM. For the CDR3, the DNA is TGTGCCAGCAGTTCGATTGGACAGGGCTCTGGAAACACCATATATTTT. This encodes CASSSIGQGSGNTIYF. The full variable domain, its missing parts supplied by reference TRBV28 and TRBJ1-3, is DVKVTQSSRYLVKRTGEKVFLECVQDMDHENMFWYRQDPGLGLRLIYFSYDVKMKEKGDIPEGYSVSREKKERFSLILESASTNQTSMYLCASSSIGQGSGNTIYFGEGSWLTVV.

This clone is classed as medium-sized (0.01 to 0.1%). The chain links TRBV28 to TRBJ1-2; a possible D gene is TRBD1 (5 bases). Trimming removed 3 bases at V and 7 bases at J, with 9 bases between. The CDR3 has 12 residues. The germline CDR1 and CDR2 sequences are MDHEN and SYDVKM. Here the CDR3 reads CASSFKGAGYTF. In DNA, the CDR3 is TGTGCCAGCAGTTTCAAAGGGGCTGGCTACACCTTC.

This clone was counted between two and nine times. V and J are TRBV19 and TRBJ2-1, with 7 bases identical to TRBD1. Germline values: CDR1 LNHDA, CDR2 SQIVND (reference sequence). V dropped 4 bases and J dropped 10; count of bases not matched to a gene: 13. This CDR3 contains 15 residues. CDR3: CASSRRGRKGWEQFF. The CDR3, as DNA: TGTGCCAGTAGTAGAAGGGGGCGGAAAGGGTGGGAGCAGTTCTTC. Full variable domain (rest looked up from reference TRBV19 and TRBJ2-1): DGGITQSPKYLFRKEGQNVTLSCEQNLNHDAMYWYRQDPGQGLRLIYYSQIVNDFQKGDIAEGYSVSREKKESFPLTVTSAQKNPTAFYLCASSRRGRKGWEQFFGPGTRLTVL.

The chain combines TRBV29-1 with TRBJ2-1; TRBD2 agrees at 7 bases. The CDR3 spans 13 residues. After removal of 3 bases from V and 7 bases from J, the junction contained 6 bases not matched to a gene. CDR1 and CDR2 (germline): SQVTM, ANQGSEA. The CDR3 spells CSVDALADNEQFF. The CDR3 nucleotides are TGCAGCGTTGATGCTCTAGCGGATAATGAGCAGTTCTTC.

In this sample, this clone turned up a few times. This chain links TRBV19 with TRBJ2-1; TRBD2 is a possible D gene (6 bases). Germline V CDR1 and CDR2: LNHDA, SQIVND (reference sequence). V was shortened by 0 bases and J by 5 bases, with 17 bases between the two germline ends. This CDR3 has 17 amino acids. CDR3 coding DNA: TGTGCCAGTAGTATAGAGGGGGGTGGGAGTTTAGACAATGAGCAGTTCTTC. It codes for CASSIEGGGSLDNEQFF.

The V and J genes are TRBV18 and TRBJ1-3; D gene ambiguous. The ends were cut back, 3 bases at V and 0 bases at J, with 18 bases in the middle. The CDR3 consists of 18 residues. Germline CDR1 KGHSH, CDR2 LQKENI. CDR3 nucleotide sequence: TGTGCCAGCTCACCGATATTGGCTGGGAGGAACTCTGGAAACACCATATATTTT. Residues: CASSPILAGRNSGNTIYF. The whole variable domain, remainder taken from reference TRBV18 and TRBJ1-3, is NAGVMQNPRHLVRRRGQEARLRCSPMKGHSHVYWYRQLPEEGLKFMVYLQKENIIDESGMPKERFSAEFPKEGPSILRIQQVVRGDSAAYFCASSPILAGRNSGNTIYFGEGSWLTVV.